The 15 T cell receptor beta chains in this list originate from one sample, sequenced in a study of cytomegalovirus exposure and HLA in healthy donors. Method: immunoSEQ multiplex PCR; TCRdb's copy keeps in-frame clones and lacks some. Seen here are around 150,000 clones, approximately 84% observed once, and the top ten hold 9.5% to 13%. The source material was PBMCs. These receptors all come from a man aged 25-45 years in good health and CMV-seropositive.

J is TRBJ2-4 and V is TRBV5-1; 7 nucleotides agree with TRBD1. V was clipped by 4 bases and J by 5 bases; unmatched bases: 9. CDR3 length: 15 residues. Germline lookup yields CDR1 SGHRS and CDR2 YFSETQ. The CDR3 here is CASSGARDRENIQYF. CDR3 nucleotide sequence: TGCGCCAGCAGCGGAGCTCGGGACAGAGAAAACATTCAGTACTTC.

In its sample, this clone was seen once. CDR3 nucleotide sequence: TGTGCCAGCAGTCCCGTCGGGGCGGGGAGGGAAGAGACCCAGTACTTC. Translation: CASSPVGAGREETQYF. The rearrangement joins TRBV28 to TRBJ2-5; 7 bases align to TRBD2. The CDR3 length is 16 residues. V lost 5 bases to trimming and J lost 3 bases; unmatched junction nucleotides: 12. CDR1 and CDR2 from the germline V gene are MDHEN and SYDVKM.

This clone was found once. The chain uses TRBV6-1 and TRBJ1-2, with TRBD1 identical over 8 bases. The germline CDR1 and CDR2 sequences are MNHNS and SASEGT. V was clipped by 10 bases and J by 1 base; unmatched bases: 11. The CDR3 is 15 residues long. CDR3 DNA: TGTGCCATCTCGACCGGGACAGGTGATAACTATGGCTACACCTTC. It yields the protein CAISTGTGDNYGYTF.

J is TRBJ1-5 and V is TRBV4-3; weak D call: TRBD1 (6 bases). The germline V and J ends were trimmed by 1 base and 2 bases, with 18 bases remaining between them. Germline lookup yields CDR1 LGHNA and CDR2 YSLEER. The CDR3 consists of 18 residues. DNA for the CDR3: TGCGCCAGCAGCCAAGCCGCAGCAGGGGCCGAAGGCAATCAGCCCCAGCATTTT. Translation gives CASSQAAAGAEGNQPQHF.

The chain uses TRBV7-2 and TRBJ1-6; D possibly corresponds to TRBD1 (6 bases). Germline V CDR1 and CDR2: SGHTA, FQGNSA. Trimming stripped 0 bases from V and 1 base from J, with 7 bases between. This CDR3 has 16 amino acids. Here the CDR3 reads CASSLAGTSYNSPLHF. CDR3 in DNA: TGTGCCAGCAGCTTAGCCGGGACATCCTATAATTCACCCCTCCACTTT.

This sequence joins TRBV11-2 and TRBJ2-7; TRBD2 matches 10 bases. Germline V gene data show CDR1 as SGHAT and CDR2 as FQNNGV. The CDR3 sequence is 15 residues long. The V gene end was trimmed by 5 bases and the J gene end by 0 bases; junction bases not matched to a gene: 4. The chain's CDR3 is CASSKSGRASYEQYF. The DNA for the CDR3 is TGTGCCAGCAGCAAAAGCGGGAGGGCCTCCTACGAGCAGTACTTC.

In its sample, this clone was seen once. The CDR3 region has the DNA TGTGCCAGCAGTCGAGGACAGGGGGCTAACGATGAGCAGTTCTTC. Its translation is CASSRGQGANDEQFF. The chain combines TRBV6-5 with TRBJ2-1; 11 bases line up with TRBD1. The CDR3 extends over 15 amino acids. From germline, CDR1 is MNHEY and CDR2 SVGAGI. V lost 5 bases, J lost 8 bases, and 8 bases stayed unmatched.

The gene calls are TRBV18 and TRBJ2-4; possible D gene TRBD1, 5 bases. The CDR3 loop spans 15 amino acids. From germline, CDR1 is KGHSH and CDR2 LQKENI. Trimming stripped 1 base from V and 6 bases from J, with 13 bases between. CDR3 nucleotide sequence: TGTGCCAGCTCACCACTTCGACAGACGGGAAACATTCAGTACTTC. Protein: CASSPLRQTGNIQYF.

The chain combines TRBV6-5 with TRBJ2-7, with 7 bases identical to TRBD1. The junction had 9 bases not matched to a gene; V was cut back by 4 bases and J by 6 bases. CDR1 and CDR2 from the germline V gene are MNHEY and SVGAGI. The CDR3 sequence is 14 residues long. The DNA for the CDR3 is TGTGCCAGCAGTTCCCCGACAGGGTTAAGCGAGCAGTACTTC. This encodes CASSSPTGLSEQYF.

V gene TRBV5-6 combines with J gene TRBJ2-7; 10 positions match TRBD2. Germline V gene sequence: CDR1 SGHDT, CDR2 YYEEEE. The V and J ends lost 2 bases and 2 bases, in that order; junction bases with no gene match: 4. The CDR3 spans 15 residues. For the CDR3, the DNA is TGTGCCAGCAGCTTAGGACTAGCGGAAGCCTACGAGCAGTACTTC. Protein: CASSLGLAEAYEQYF.

This clone was seen more than once but under ten times. The chain links TRBV29-1 to TRBJ1-2; TRBD1 matches 7 bases. CDR1 is SQVTM, CDR2 ANQGSEA, per germline. The CDR3 is made up of 12 amino acids. J gave up 7 bases and V 7 bases, and 9 bases lay outside the gene matches. The DNA of the CDR3 is TGCAGCGCAGGGGACAGTAGCGCTGGCTACACCTTC. The encoded protein is CSAGDSSAGYTF.

The V gene is TRBV7-8, the J gene TRBJ1-2; D is possibly TRBD1 (5 bases). Germline CDR1 and CDR2: SGHVS and FQNEAQ. CDR3 length: 15 residues. Trimming shortened V by 5 bases and J by 2 bases, and 15 bases separated the two germline ends. CDR3 DNA sequence: TGTGCCAGCAGCCCGGGTGACAGACGAAACTATGGCTACACCTTC. Translated: CASSPGDRRNYGYTF.

The CDR3 spells CASSLQGQGSYEQYF. The CDR3 DNA reads TGTGCCAGCAGTTTACAAGGACAGGGCTCTTACGAGCAGTACTTC. This rearrangement joins TRBV25-1 to TRBJ2-7; 8 nucleotides line up with TRBD1. CDR1 MGHDK and CDR2 SYGVNS come from the germline V gene. The CDR3 runs 15 residues. V trimming: 5 bases; J trimming: 4 bases; junction bases outside the gene matches: 10.

The J gene is TRBJ1-5, the V gene TRBV15, with TRBD1 identical over 7 bases. The CDR3 spans 13 residues. V shed 9 bases, J shed 2 bases, and the junction held 4 bases outside the gene matches. Germline assignment: CDR1 LNHNV and CDR2 YYDKDF (reference sequence). The CDR3 here is CATQGVRNQPQHF. CDR3 nucleotides: TGTGCCACTCAGGGGGTACGCAATCAGCCCCAGCATTTT.

The V call is TRBV6-5, the J call TRBJ1-2, with D possibly TRBD1 on 5 matching bases. Germline V gene data show CDR1 as MNHEY and CDR2 as SVGAGI. V lost 2 bases to trimming and J lost 10 bases, with 14 bases between them. The CDR3 consists of 13 residues. The CDR3 region has the DNA TGTGCCAGCAGTTACGGGGGGTTCAACGACTACACCTTC. It codes for CASSYGGFNDYTF.